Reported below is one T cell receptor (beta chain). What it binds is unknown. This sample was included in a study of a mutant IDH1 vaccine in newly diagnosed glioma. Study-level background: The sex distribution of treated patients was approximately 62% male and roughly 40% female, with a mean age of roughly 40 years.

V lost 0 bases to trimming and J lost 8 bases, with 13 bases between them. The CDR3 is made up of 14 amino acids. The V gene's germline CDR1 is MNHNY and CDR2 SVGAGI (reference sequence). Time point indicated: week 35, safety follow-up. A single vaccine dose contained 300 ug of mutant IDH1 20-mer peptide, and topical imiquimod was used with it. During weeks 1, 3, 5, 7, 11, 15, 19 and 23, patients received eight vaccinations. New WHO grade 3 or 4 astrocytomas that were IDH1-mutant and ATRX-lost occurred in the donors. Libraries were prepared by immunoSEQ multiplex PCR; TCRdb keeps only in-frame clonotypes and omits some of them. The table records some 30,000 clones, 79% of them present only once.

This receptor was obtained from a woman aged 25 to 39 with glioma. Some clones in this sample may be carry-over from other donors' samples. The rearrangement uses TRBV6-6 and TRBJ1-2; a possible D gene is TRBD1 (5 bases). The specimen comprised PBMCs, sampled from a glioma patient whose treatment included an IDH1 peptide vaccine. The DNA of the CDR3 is TGTGCCAGCAGTTACTCGGGGACGGCCGACGGCTACACCTTC. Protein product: CASSYSGTADGYTF.